This entry lists 21 T cell receptor beta chains sequenced from one sample in a study of blood T cell repertoires in COVID-19. Only in-frame clones appear in the TCRdb table, and some are missing; sequencing was by immunoSEQ multiplex PCR. The sample holds 250,000 to 300,000 clones; roughly four fifths are singletons and the top ten take about 4%. The sample taken for sequencing was PBMCs or T cells enriched from blood (not recorded which). The source of these receptors is a young man with acute COVID-19.

The chain employs TRBV18 and TRBJ2-5; 7 bases are shared with TRBD2. From germline, CDR1 is KGHSH and CDR2 LQKENI. The CDR3 is 16 amino acids. V was pared by 0 bases and J by 5 bases, with 9 bases of the junction left unmatched. The CDR3 DNA reads as TGTGCCAGCTCACCACCGGGGGGGACGCAAGGGGAGACCCAGTACTTC. This translates into CASSPPGGTQGETQYF.

This clone was seen a few times. V gene TRBV11-2 combines with J gene TRBJ1-2; D not certain. The CDR3 sequence is 12 residues long. Germline-derived CDR1 and CDR2 are SGHAT and FQNNGV. V was pared by 4 bases and J by 3 bases, with 6 bases between. The CDR3 sequence is CASSSGYYGYTF. In DNA, the CDR3 is TGTGCCAGCAGCTCCGGGTACTATGGCTACACCTTC. Filled out from reference TRBV11-2 and TRBJ1-2, the complete variable domain reads EAGVAQSPRYKIIEKRQSVAFWCNPISGHATLYWYQQILGQGPKLLIQFQNNGVVDDSQLPKDRFSAERLKGVDSTLKIQPAKLEDSAVYLCASSSGYYGYTFGSGTRLTVV.

This chain links TRBV5-1 with TRBJ2-5, with 7 bases lining up with TRBD1. Trimming removed 3 bases from V and 2 bases from J; junction bases left unmatched: 4. Looked up from germline, CDR1 is SGHRS and CDR2 is YFSETQ. The CDR3 totals 14 residues. The CDR3 DNA reads TGCGCCAGCAGCTCCCCGACAGGGCAAGAGACCCAGTACTTC. Translated, it gives CASSSPTGQETQYF.

This clone occurred a few times. This chain joins TRBV11-3 and TRBJ2-1; 8 bases agree with TRBD2. Per germline, CDR1 SGHNT and CDR2 YENEEA. The ends lost 1 base at V and 0 bases at J; junction bases unmatched: 8. This CDR3 has 18 amino acids. This chain's CDR3 is CASSLVLAGRSSYNEQFF. CDR3 DNA sequence: TGTGCCAGCAGCTTAGTGCTAGCGGGTCGTAGCTCCTACAATGAGCAGTTCTTC.

This clone was detected only once. The chain uses TRBV5-1 and TRBJ1-5; 10 nucleotides match TRBD1. The length of the CDR3 is 18 residues. V trimming: 6 bases; J trimming: 6 bases; junction bases outside the gene matches: 18. Per the germline V gene, CDR1 is SGHRS and CDR2 is YFSETQ. CDR3 sequence: CASKRFFVPGQGTQPQHF. In DNA form, the CDR3 reads TGCGCCAGCAAAAGATTTTTCGTACCGGGACAGGGGACTCAGCCCCAGCATTTT.

This chain connects TRBV28 to TRBJ1-2; possibly TRBD1 for D (5 bases). V was pared by 8 bases and J by 8 bases, with 18 bases between. The germline gives CDR1 MDHEN, CDR2 SYDVKM. CDR3 length: 13 amino acids. CDR3 in DNA: TGTGCCAGCGCTAATGGGGCCGGGAGAGGCTACACCTTC. It translates to CASANGAGRGYTF.

The V and J genes are TRBV4-1 and TRBJ2-1; perhaps TRBD1 as D (6 bases). Trimming pared 4 bases from V and 9 bases from J, leaving 13 bases between. CDR1 and CDR2 from the germline V gene are MGHRA and YSYEKL. CDR3 length: 13 residues. The CDR3 loop is CASSPPQGGEQFF. The DNA of the CDR3 is TGCGCCAGCAGCCCTCCACAAGGGGGTGAGCAGTTCTTC.

V usage is TRBV20-1 and J usage is TRBJ2-3, with 8 bases that match TRBD2. The CDR3 loop spans 16 amino acids. V shed 3 bases and J 2 bases; nucleotides not matched to a gene: 10. Per the germline V gene, CDR1 is DFQATT and CDR2 is SNEGSKA (reference sequence). The CDR3 spells CSASKAGSGATDTQYF. In DNA, the CDR3 is TGCAGTGCTAGTAAGGCCGGTAGCGGGGCCACAGATACGCAGTATTTT.

The chain combines TRBV7-2 with TRBJ1-2, with unresolved D. The CDR3 loop spans 12 amino acids. The germline gives CDR1 SGHTA, CDR2 FQGNSA. The V end was cut by 5 bases, the J end by 5 bases, with 9 bases between. The CDR3 DNA is TGTGCCAGCAGCCCTGAGAATTATGGCTACACCTTC. Residues: CASSPENYGYTF.

The V call is TRBV7-9, the J call TRBJ2-2; D is undetermined. Germline CDR1 SEHNR, CDR2 FQNEAQ (reference sequence). The CDR3 runs to 14 residues. Trimming stripped 1 base from V and 1 base from J, with 4 bases between. In nucleotides, the CDR3 is TGTGCCAGCAGCTTAGGACAGAACACCGGGGAGCTGTTTTTT. Translation: CASSLGQNTGELFF.

This chain uses TRBV2 with TRBJ2-1; a possible D gene is TRBD2 (7 bases). Looked up from germline, CDR1 is SNHLY and CDR2 is FYNNEI. Between the trimmed V and J ends, which lost 6 bases and 6 bases, there was a span of 27 bases. This CDR3 has 18 residues. The CDR3 DNA reads TGTGCCAGCAGCGAGGGGGGGGGAAGAGAGCCAGTGCTCAATGAGCAGTTCTTC. Translation gives CASSEGGGREPVLNEQFF.

The chain carries TRBV11-2 and TRBJ2-5; 11 bases line up with TRBD2. Germline V gene data show CDR1 as SGHAT and CDR2 as FQNNGV. This CDR3 spans 15 amino acids. Germline trimming cut 5 bases from V and 7 bases from J; bases unmatched to any gene: 9. The CDR3 region has the DNA TGTGCCAGCAGCGCTAGCGGGGGGCCTACCGGGACCCAGTACTTC. Its translation: CASSASGGPTGTQYF.

The rearrangement joins TRBV11-2 to TRBJ2-5, with a weak D call TRBD1 (6 bases). In germline, CDR1 is SGHAT, CDR2 FQNNGV. This CDR3 is built from 15 residues. Between the trimmed V and J ends, which lost 2 bases and 1 base, there was a span of 11 bases. CDR3 sequence reads: CASSLRPTGQETQYF. CDR3 in DNA: TGTGCCAGCAGCTTAAGGCCGACAGGCCAAGAGACCCAGTACTTC.

The gene calls are TRBV7-6 and TRBJ2-3, with TRBD2 identical over 8 bases. Trimming took 7 bases from V and 2 from J; bases not matched to a gene: 11. The CDR3 loop spans 16 amino acids. Germline CDR1 reads SGHVS; CDR2 reads FNYEAQ. This CDR3 reads CASTGAAGESTDTQYF. Written as DNA, the CDR3 is TGTGCCAGCACCGGGGCAGCGGGAGAGTCCACAGATACGCAGTATTTT.

This clone was seen only a few times. The chain combines TRBV27 with TRBJ2-4; D may be TRBD2 (7 bases). The CDR3 is 13 residues long. CDR1 MNHEY and CDR2 SMNVEV come from the germline V gene (reference sequence). V was shortened by 9 bases and J by 9 bases, with 18 bases between the two germline ends. The CDR3 DNA is TGTGCCAGTCGCCGGGGGGCCGCGGGCATTCAGTACTTC. It codes for CASRRGAAGIQYF.

The chain employs TRBV11-2 and TRBJ1-2, with a tentative D call TRBD1 (5 bases). Trimming pared 1 base from V and 4 bases from J, leaving 13 bases between. The CDR3 runs 15 residues. Germline V CDR1 and CDR2: SGHAT, FQNNGV. In DNA, the CDR3 is TGTGCCAGCAGCTTAGGACGGGGGGTTGTCTATGGCTACACCTTC. Amino acids: CASSLGRGVVYGYTF.

The CDR3 DNA reads TGTGCCAGCAGTTTCGGGTCGGGTGGCTACACCTTC. Its translation: CASSFGSGGYTF. This chain connects TRBV27 to TRBJ1-2; no definite D call. CDR3 size: 12 residues. The germline V gene encodes CDR1 MNHEY and CDR2 SMNVEV (reference sequence). V lost 3 bases and J lost 7, with 9 bases in between.

The J gene is TRBJ2-1, the V gene TRBV6-4, with 9 bases aligning to TRBD2. Germline CDR1 MRHNA, CDR2 SNTAGT. The junction had 5 bases not matched to a gene; V was cut back by 3 bases and J by 5 bases. The CDR3 is 15 residues long. The CDR3 loop is CASSESSGGNNEQFF. The CDR3 nucleotides are TGTGCCAGCAGTGAAAGTAGCGGGGGAAACAATGAGCAGTTCTTC.

This sequence joins TRBV6-4 and TRBJ1-5; no clear D. Per germline, CDR1 MRHNA and CDR2 SNTAGT. This CDR3 is 14 amino acids long. V lost 2 bases and J lost 3, with 8 bases in between. CDR3: CASSDPPNNQPQHF. CDR3 sequence (DNA): TGTGCCAGCAGTGACCCACCTAACAATCAGCCCCAGCATTTT.

For the CDR3, the DNA is TGTGCCAGCAGCAAACGAGGAGATCCTCCGAACACCGGGGAGCTGTTTTTT. Protein: CASSKRGDPPNTGELFF. The chain is built from TRBV21-1 and TRBJ2-2; TRBD2 is the table's D call and was not checked against the DNA. TRBV21-1 corresponds to a pseudogene. This CDR3 has 17 residues.

The rearrangement uses TRBV5-6 and TRBJ1-1; D is possibly TRBD1 (5 bases). This CDR3 is 16 amino acids long. Germline V gene data show CDR1 as SGHDT and CDR2 as YYEEEE. Trimming left V 7 bases short and J 0 bases short, with 19 bases between. The CDR3 sequence: CASVLGGASMNTEAFF. CDR3 nucleotides: TGTGCCAGCGTTCTAGGCGGGGCAAGTATGAACACTGAAGCTTTCTTT.